The present T cell receptor beta chain was sequenced within a study of T-cell memory formation after mild COVID-19. Study observations and caveats: Clones contracting across day 15 to 85 had a balanced CD4/CD8 profile; later expanding clones leaned CD4+.

Between the trimmed V and J ends, which lost 0 bases and 8 bases, there was a span of 14 bases. Germline V gives CDR1 LGHNA, CDR2 YSLEER. This CDR3 is 15 amino acids long. This clonotype turned up a few times. The antigen is undetermined. Constant-segment primers served in 5'RACE that generated TCR alpha and TCR beta cDNA libraries bearing sample barcodes and UMIs. From the 5' RACE reads, TCRdb called clonotypes with MiXCR, one entry per CDR3 protein. Of about 130,000 distinct CDR3 sequences in the sample, about a sixth were seen once. The specimen sequenced was PBMCs or a T cell subset sorted from them (not recorded which). The rearrangement links TRBV4-3 to TRBJ1-5, with D tentatively TRBD1 (6 bases). This TCR was sampled from an adult woman who had mild COVID-19 (a few samples of this study predate the infection). Cell type and time point are not known. In DNA form, the CDR3 reads TGCGCCAGCAGCCAAGATATGGGGGGCATTGAGCCCCAGCATTTT. Translation: CASSQDMGGIEPQHF.